The sequence of this T cell receptor (beta chain) was determined in a study of TIL therapy for anti-PD-1-resistant metastatic lung cancer. Described time point: pre-treatment sample, taken before nivolumab and TIL therapy. Tumor tissue came from excised metastases, mostly pleural nodules or supraclavicular lymph nodes. The libraries were made with immunoSEQ v3. Sequenced by immunoSEQ multiplex PCR; TCRdb stores in-frame clones only, minus some. The sample lists roughly 10,000 clones; 56% were seen once. After removal of 1 base from V and 5 bases from J, the junction contained 2 bases not matched to a gene. Per the germline V gene, CDR1 is SGHVS and CDR2 is FNYEAQ. There are 14 residues in the CDR3. In its sample, this clone was seen a few times.

J is TRBJ1-5 and V is TRBV7-6; 7 bases align to TRBD1. The receptor's source is a person aged 25 to 80 with non-small cell lung cancer. Sequencing used tumor tissue, obtained at baseline. CDR3 sequence (DNA): TGTGCCAGCAGCTTAGGAGGGGGCGATCAGCCCCAGCATTTT. Encoded protein: CASSLGGGDQPQHF.